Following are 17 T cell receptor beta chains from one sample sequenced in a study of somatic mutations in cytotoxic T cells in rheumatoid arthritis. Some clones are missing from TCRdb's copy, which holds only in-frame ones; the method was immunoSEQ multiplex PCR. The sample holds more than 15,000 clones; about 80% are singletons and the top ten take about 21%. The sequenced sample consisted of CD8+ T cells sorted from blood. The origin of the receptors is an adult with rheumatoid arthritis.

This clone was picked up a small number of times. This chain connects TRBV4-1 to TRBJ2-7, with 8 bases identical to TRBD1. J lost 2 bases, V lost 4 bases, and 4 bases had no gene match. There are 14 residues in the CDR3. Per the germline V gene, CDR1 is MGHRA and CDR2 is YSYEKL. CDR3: CASSPYRGTYEQYF. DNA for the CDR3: TGCGCCAGCAGCCCGTACAGGGGGACCTACGAGCAGTACTTC.

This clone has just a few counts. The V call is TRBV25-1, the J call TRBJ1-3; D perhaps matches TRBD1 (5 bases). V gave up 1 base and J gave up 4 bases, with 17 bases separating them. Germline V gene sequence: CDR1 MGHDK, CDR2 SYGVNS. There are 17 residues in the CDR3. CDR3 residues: CASSEFTRDFGGNTIYF. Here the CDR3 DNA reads TGTGCCAGCAGTGAATTCACCCGGGACTTCGGGGGAAACACCATATATTTT. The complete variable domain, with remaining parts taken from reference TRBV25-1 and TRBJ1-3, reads EADIYQTPRYLVIGTGKKITLECSQTMGHDKMYWYQQDPGMELHLIHYSYGVNSTEKGDLSSESTVSRIRTEHFPLTLESARPSHTSQYLCASSEFTRDFGGNTIYFGEGSWLTVV.

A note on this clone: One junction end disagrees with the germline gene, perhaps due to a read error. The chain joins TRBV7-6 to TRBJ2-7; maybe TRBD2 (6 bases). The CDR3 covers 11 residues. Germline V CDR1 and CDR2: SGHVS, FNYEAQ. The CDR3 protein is CASSLTGSLIF. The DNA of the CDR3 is TGTGCCAGCAGCCTTACCGGGAGTTTAATATTC.

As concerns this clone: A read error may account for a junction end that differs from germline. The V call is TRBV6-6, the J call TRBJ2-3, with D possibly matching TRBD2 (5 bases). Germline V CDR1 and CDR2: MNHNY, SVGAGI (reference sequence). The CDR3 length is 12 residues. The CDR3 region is CASSSSKDTQYF. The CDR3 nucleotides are TGTGCCAGCAGTTCTAGCAAAGATACGCAGTATTTT.

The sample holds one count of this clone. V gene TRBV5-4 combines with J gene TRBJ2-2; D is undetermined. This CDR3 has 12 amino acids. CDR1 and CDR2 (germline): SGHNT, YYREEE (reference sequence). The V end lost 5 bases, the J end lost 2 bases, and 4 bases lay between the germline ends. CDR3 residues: CASSYNTGELFF. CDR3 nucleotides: TGTGCCAGCAGTTACAACACCGGGGAGCTGTTTTTT.

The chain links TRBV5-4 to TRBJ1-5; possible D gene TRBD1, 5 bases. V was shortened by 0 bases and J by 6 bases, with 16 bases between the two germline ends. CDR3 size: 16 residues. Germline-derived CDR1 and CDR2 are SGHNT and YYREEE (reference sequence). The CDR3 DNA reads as TGTGCCAGCAGCTTGGATGGAGGCGGGGGAGGTCAGCCCCAGCATTTT. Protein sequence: CASSLDGGGGGQPQHF.

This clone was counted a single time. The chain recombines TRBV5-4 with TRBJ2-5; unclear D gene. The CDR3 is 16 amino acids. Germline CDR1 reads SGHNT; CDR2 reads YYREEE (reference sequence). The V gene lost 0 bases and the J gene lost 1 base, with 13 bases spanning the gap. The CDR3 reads CASSLESAAPQETQYF. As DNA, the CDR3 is TGTGCCAGCAGCTTGGAGTCAGCCGCCCCCCAAGAGACCCAGTACTTC.

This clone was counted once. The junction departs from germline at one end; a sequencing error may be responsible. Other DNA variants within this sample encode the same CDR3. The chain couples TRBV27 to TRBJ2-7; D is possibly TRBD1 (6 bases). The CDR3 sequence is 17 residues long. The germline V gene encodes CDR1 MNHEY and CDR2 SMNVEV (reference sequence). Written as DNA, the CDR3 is TGTGCCAGCAGTCCCCCCGGCGGCACAGGGAATACCTACGAGCAGTACTTT. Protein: CASSPPGGTGNTYEQYF.

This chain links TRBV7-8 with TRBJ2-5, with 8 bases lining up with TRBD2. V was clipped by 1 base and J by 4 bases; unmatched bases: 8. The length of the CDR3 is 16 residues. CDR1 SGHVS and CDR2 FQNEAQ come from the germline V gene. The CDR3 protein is CASSLENGTSGETQYF. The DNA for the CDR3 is TGTGCCAGCAGCTTAGAGAATGGGACTAGTGGAGAGACCCAGTACTTC.

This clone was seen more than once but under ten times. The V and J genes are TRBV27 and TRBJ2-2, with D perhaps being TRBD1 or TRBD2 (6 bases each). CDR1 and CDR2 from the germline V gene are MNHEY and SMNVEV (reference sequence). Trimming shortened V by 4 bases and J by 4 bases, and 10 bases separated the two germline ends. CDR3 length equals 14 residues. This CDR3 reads CASSWGASTGELFF. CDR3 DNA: TGTGCCAGCAGTTGGGGGGCCAGCACCGGGGAGCTGTTTTTT.

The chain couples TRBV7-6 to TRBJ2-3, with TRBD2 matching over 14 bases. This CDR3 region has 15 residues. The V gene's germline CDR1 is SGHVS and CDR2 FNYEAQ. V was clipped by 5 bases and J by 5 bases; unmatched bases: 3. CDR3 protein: CASSRLAGGGDTQYF. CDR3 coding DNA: TGTGCCAGCAGCAGACTAGCGGGAGGGGGAGATACGCAGTATTTT.

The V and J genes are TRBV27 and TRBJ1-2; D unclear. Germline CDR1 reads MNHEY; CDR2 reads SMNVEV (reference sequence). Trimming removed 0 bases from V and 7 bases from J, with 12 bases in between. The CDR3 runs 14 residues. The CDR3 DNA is TGTGCCAGCAGTTTATCCCGGGCCCTACGTGGCTACACCTTC. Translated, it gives CASSLSRALRGYTF.

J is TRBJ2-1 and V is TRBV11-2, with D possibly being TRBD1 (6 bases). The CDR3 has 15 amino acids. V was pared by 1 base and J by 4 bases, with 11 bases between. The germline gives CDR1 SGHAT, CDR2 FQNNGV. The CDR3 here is CASSLGRTAYNEQFF. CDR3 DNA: TGTGCCAGCAGCTTAGGGCGGACAGCATACAATGAGCAGTTCTTC.

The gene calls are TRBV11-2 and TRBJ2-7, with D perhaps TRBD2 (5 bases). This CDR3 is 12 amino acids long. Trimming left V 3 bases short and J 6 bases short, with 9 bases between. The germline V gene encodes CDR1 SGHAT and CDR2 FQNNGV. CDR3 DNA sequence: TGTGCCAGCAGCTTGACTAATCTCGAGCAGTACTTC. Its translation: CASSLTNLEQYF.

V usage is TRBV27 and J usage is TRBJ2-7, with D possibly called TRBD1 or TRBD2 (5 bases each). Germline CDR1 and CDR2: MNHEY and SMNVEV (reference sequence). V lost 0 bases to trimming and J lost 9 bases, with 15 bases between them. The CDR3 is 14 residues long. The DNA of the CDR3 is TGTGCCAGCAGTTTATCGGGGCTCCTAGAGGGGCAGTACTTC. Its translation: CASSLSGLLEGQYF.

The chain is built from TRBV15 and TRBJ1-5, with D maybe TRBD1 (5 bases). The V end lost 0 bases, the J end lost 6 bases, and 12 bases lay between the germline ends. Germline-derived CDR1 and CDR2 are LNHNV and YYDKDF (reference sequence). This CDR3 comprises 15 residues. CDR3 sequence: CATSRDLGGGQPQHF. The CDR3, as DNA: TGTGCCACCAGCAGAGATCTTGGGGGTGGTCAGCCCCAGCATTTT.

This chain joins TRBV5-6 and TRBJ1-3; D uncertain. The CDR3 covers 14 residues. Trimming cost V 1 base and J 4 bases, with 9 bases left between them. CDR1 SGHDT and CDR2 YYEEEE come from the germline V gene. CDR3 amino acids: CASSLFLLGNTIYF. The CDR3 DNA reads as TGTGCCAGCAGCTTGTTCTTGTTGGGAAACACCATATATTTT.